The sequence of this T cell receptor beta chain was determined in a study of T cells after yellow fever vaccination. The CDR3 extends over 14 amino acids. CDR1 is LGHNA and CDR2 is YSLEER in the germline V gene. V gave up 4 bases and J gave up 5 bases; unmatched junction bases: 6. TCRdb reprocessed the 5' RACE reads with MiXCR, giving one entry per CDR3 protein. Here the sample spans around 400,000 distinct CDR3 sequences, more than 9% being singletons. This clonotype appeared many times. Its antigen is unidentified. Findings and limits, study-wide: Post-booster repertoires contained most primary-vaccination clones again (96% CD4, approximately 88% CD8). The appearance of a small share of clonotypes in both CD4 and CD8 compartments was observed.

This clonotype was sampled from a man in his late teens or twenties who received the YFV17D yellow fever vaccine. Here the sequenced sample was PBMCs, taken on the day of the first yellow fever vaccination. This chain connects TRBV4-3 to TRBJ2-5, with TRBD1 matching 8 bases. DNA for the CDR3: TGCGCCAGCAGCCTTTGGACAGGGAGCGAGACCCAGTACTTC. Residues: CASSLWTGSETQYF.